Presented here are 9 T cell receptor beta chains from one specimen sequenced in a study of blood T cells in healthy people across ages (dated by TCRdb to about 2015). The library was prepared using 5' RACE. Sequencing used an Illumina HiSeq 2500. A second PCR of roughly 7 to 11 cycles was performed with a sample-barcoded 5' primer and a J-beta primer mix. TCRdb ran its own pipeline on the public reads, namely fastp trimming at Q25 and MiXCR clone calling, and kept in-frame beta chains. Rows merge per CDR3 protein into single entries with the most common DNA and genes. The sample table lists fewer than 900,000 distinct CDR3 sequences, roughly 44% of them with a count of one. Roughly 20% of the sample goes to the ten largest clones. The sequencing sample was made of blood. The receptors shown here come from a woman aged 55 to 70 in good health.

This clonotype was seen a single time. The gene calls are TRBV7-8 and TRBJ1-6; D possibly corresponds to TRBD1 (5 bases). Per the germline V gene, CDR1 is SGHVS and CDR2 is FQNEAQ. The CDR3 has 15 amino acids. V gave up 0 bases and J gave up 5 bases, with 8 bases separating them. The CDR3, as DNA: TGTGCCAGCAGCTTAGCGGGGACGGATAATTCACCCCTCCACTTT. This translates into CASSLAGTDNSPLHF.

With respect to this clonotype: An end of the junction differs from the germline gene, which may be a read error. The chain couples TRBV4-2 to TRBJ2-1, with unresolved D. CDR3 length: 16 amino acids. Germline CDR1 reads LGHNA; CDR2 reads YNFKEQ. The CDR3 DNA follows: TGTGGCAGCAGCCAAGATACGGCCTATTCCTACAATGAGCAGTTCTTC. Protein sequence: CGSSQDTAYSYNEQFF.

The table lists this clonotype with a count of one. The genes are TRBV11-3 and TRBJ2-5; D is unclear. The CDR3 contains 14 residues. Germline CDR1 reads SGHNT; CDR2 reads YENEEA. Trimming took off 1 base at V and 11 bases at J, with 17 bases between the two ends. CDR3 residues: CASSLGWRSNEQYF. CDR3 bases: TGTGCCAGCAGCTTAGGTTGGCGGAGCAATGAGCAGTACTTC.

The gene calls are TRBV7-2 and TRBJ2-2; weak D call: TRBD1 (6 bases). The CDR3 is made up of 13 amino acids. Germline V gene data show CDR1 as SGHTA and CDR2 as FQGNSA. Trimming stripped 4 bases from V and 7 bases from J, with 10 bases between. The CDR3 region is CASSYRVGGELFF. In DNA form, the CDR3 reads TGTGCCAGCAGCTACAGGGTGGGCGGGGAGCTGTTTTTT.

V gene TRBV2 combines with J gene TRBJ2-5, with D hard to call. Germline-derived CDR1 and CDR2 are SNHLY and FYNNEI. V lost 7 bases and J lost 5, with 17 bases in between. The CDR3 is 14 residues long. In DNA form, the CDR3 reads TGTGCCAGCACCAGCTACGGGCCCCCTGAGACCCAGTACTTC. Protein: CASTSYGPPETQYF.

The table lists this clonotype with a few counts. The chain employs TRBV20-1 and TRBJ2-5; D remains ambiguous. With 1 base removed from V and 5 bases from J, the gap between germline ends came to 14 bases. The CDR3 totals 14 residues. CDR1 is DFQATT and CDR2 is SNEGSKA in the germline V gene (reference sequence). CDR3 sequence: CSARVGLGGETQYF. The CDR3 DNA sequence: TGCAGTGCTAGAGTTGGATTGGGCGGCGAGACCCAGTACTTC.

The chain carries TRBV6-2 or TRBV6-3 and TRBJ2-5; D is perhaps TRBD1 (6 bases). V was trimmed by 5 bases and J by 10 bases, leaving 14 bases between them. The CDR3 sequence is 12 residues long. Per the germline V gene, CDR1 is MNHEY and CDR2 is SVGEGT. CDR3 coding DNA: TGTGCCAGCAGTAGACAGGACAACCTCCAGTACTTC. It specifies CASSRQDNLQYF.

V gene TRBV30 combines with J gene TRBJ1-5; the D gene is possibly TRBD1 (5 bases). This CDR3 has 15 amino acids. V was clipped by 1 base and J by 4 bases, with 14 bases between them. The germline CDR1 and CDR2 sequences are GTSNPN and SVGIG (reference sequence). The CDR3 loop reads CAWSENLGGNQPQHF. The DNA for the CDR3 is TGTGCCTGGAGTGAGAATCTTGGGGGGAATCAGCCCCAGCATTTT.

This clonotype occurred once. The rearrangement links TRBV6-1 to TRBJ2-1, with D perhaps assigned TRBD1 or TRBD2 (7 bases each). The germline V and J ends were trimmed by 6 bases and 7 bases, with 19 bases remaining between them. CDR1 and CDR2 (germline): MNHNS, SASEGT. This CDR3 has 15 amino acids. CDR3 bases: TGTGCCAGCAGGGGGACTAATAGACAGGGTAATGAGCAGTTCTTC. Translation gives CASRGTNRQGNEQFF.